The 20 T cell receptor beta chains listed next were all sequenced from one sample in a study of T cell responses to AZD1222 COVID-19 vaccine. TCRdb's table, derived via immunoSEQ multiplex PCR, lists solely in-frame clones and lacks some. The repertoire holds roughly 150,000 clones, with roughly nine tenths as singletons. This material consisted of peripheral blood, taken on day 0 of AZD1222 vaccination. The receptors stem from an adult in good health.

The V call is TRBV28, the J call TRBJ2-1; D is ambiguous. The CDR3 length is 11 residues. Trimming pared 5 bases from V and 8 bases from J, leaving 7 bases between. CDR1 is MDHEN and CDR2 is SYDVKM in the germline V gene. The CDR3 protein is CASSSQHEQFF. The DNA for the CDR3 is TGTGCCAGCAGTAGCCAGCATGAGCAGTTCTTC.

The CDR3 bases are TGTGCCAGCACGGAGACAGGGAGCGGCTATGGCTACACCTTC. As protein: CASTETGSGYGYTF. This sequence joins TRBV2 and TRBJ1-2; TRBD1 matches at 7 bases. CDR3 length equals 14 residues. Germline loops: CDR1 SNHLY, CDR2 FYNNEI. The J segment lost 4 bases and the V segment lost 7 bases, leaving 9 bases of the junction unmatched.

V usage is TRBV6-5 and J usage is TRBJ2-1; D is undetermined. CDR1 is MNHEY and CDR2 is SVGAGI in the germline V gene. This CDR3 region has 12 residues. Trimming removed 9 bases at V and 5 bases at J, with 11 bases between. CDR3 DNA sequence: TGTGCCAGTCTGACTCTGGACAATGAGCAGTTCTTC. It is translated as CASLTLDNEQFF.

The rearrangement links TRBV16 to TRBJ1-3; the D gene is possibly TRBD1 (5 bases). This CDR3 is 11 amino acids long. Germline V CDR1 and CDR2: KGHSY, FQNENV. V shed 2 bases and J shed 10 bases, with 6 bases lying between them. The CDR3 reads CASSQEGTIYF. In DNA, the CDR3 is TGTGCCAGCAGCCAAGAGGGGACCATATATTTT.

The V gene is TRBV29-1, the J gene TRBJ1-1; D call uncertain. Deletions cut 6 bases from V and 2 bases from J, with 7 bases between. CDR1 is SQVTM, CDR2 ANQGSEA, per germline. The CDR3 is made up of 11 amino acids. The CDR3 region has the DNA TGCAGCGTCACAGATAACACTGAAGCTTTCTTT. Its protein product is CSVTDNTEAFF.

The chain links TRBV19 to TRBJ2-2; tentative D call: TRBD1 (5 bases). Germline loops: CDR1 LNHDA, CDR2 SQIVND (reference sequence). Trimming took off 3 bases at V and 0 bases at J, with 8 bases between the two ends. The CDR3 spans 15 residues. CDR3 sequence (DNA): TGTGCCAGTAGTATCCAGGGATCGAACACCGGGGAGCTGTTTTTT. The encoded protein is CASSIQGSNTGELFF. Variable domain in full (rest from reference TRBV19 and TRBJ2-2): DGGITQSPKYLFRKEGQNVTLSCEQNLNHDAMYWYRQDPGQGLRLIYYSQIVNDFQKGDIAEGYSVSREKKESFPLTVTSAQKNPTAFYLCASSIQGSNTGELFFGEGSRLTVL.

The J gene is TRBJ2-1, the V gene TRBV5-8; unclear D gene. Trimming removed 2 bases from V and 7 bases from J, with 7 bases in between. The CDR3 runs to 12 residues. Germline V lookup: CDR1 SGHTS, CDR2 YDEGEE. The CDR3 region is CASSFWVNEQFF. The DNA of the CDR3 is TGTGCCAGCAGCTTTTGGGTTAATGAGCAGTTCTTC.

The chain carries TRBV4-1 and TRBJ1-2, with 10 bases aligning to TRBD1. The germline V gene encodes CDR1 MGHRA and CDR2 YSYEKL. V was clipped by 4 bases and J by 3 bases; unmatched bases: 8. The CDR3 has 16 residues. CDR3 in DNA: TGCGCCAGCAGCCCCGGGACAGGGGCGAACTACTATGGCTACACCTTC. It specifies CASSPGTGANYYGYTF.

The chain couples TRBV7-2 to TRBJ2-1; D is unresolved. V gave up 3 bases and J gave up 0 bases, with 9 bases separating them. This CDR3 spans 15 amino acids. CDR1 and CDR2 (germline): SGHTA, FQGNSA. CDR3 region: CASSLDLTSYNEQFF. In nucleotides, the CDR3 is TGTGCCAGCAGCTTGGACCTAACCTCCTACAATGAGCAGTTCTTC. The whole variable domain, remainder taken from reference TRBV7-2 and TRBJ2-1, is GAGVSQSPSNKVTEKGKDVELRCDPISGHTALYWYRQSLGQGLEFLIYFQGNSAPDKSGLPSDRFSAERTGGSVSTLTIQRTQQEDSAVYLCASSLDLTSYNEQFFGPGTRLTVL.

J is TRBJ1-3 and V is TRBV4-3; 8 nucleotides match TRBD1. The V and J ends lost 1 base and 3 bases, in that order; junction bases with no gene match: 8. CDR3 length equals 17 residues. CDR1 and CDR2 (germline): LGHNA, YSLEER. CDR3 loop: CASSQGATGGSGNTIYF. For the CDR3, the DNA is TGCGCCAGCAGCCAAGGGGCCACAGGGGGAAGTGGAAACACCATATATTTT.

V gene TRBV6-5 combines with J gene TRBJ2-7, with 8 bases lining up with TRBD2. CDR1 is MNHEY and CDR2 is SVGAGI in the germline V gene. CDR3 length: 16 residues. V shed 3 bases and J 1 base; nucleotides not matched to a gene: 8. As DNA, the CDR3 is TGTGCCAGCAGTTATCAAGGGACTAGTCAATCCTACGAGCAGTACTTC. This encodes CASSYQGTSQSYEQYF.

The chain recombines TRBV5-1 with TRBJ2-3, with D unresolved. V was pared by 4 bases and J by 3 bases, with 15 bases between. Germline V CDR1 and CDR2: SGHRS, YFSETQ. The length of the CDR3 is 15 residues. The CDR3 here is CASSPAGSLTDTQYF. The CDR3 DNA follows: TGCGCCAGCAGCCCGGCTGGTAGCTTGACAGATACGCAGTATTTT.

The chain employs TRBV19 and TRBJ2-7, with D maybe TRBD1 (5 bases). Germline V gene data show CDR1 as LNHDA and CDR2 as SQIVND (reference sequence). Trimming stripped 1 base from V and 9 bases from J, with 16 bases between. CDR3 length equals 14 residues. The CDR3 region has the DNA TGTGCCAGTAGTATAGGACAGCAATCAGCATGGCAGTACTTC. This encodes CASSIGQQSAWQYF.

The genes are TRBV19 and TRBJ2-2; D perhaps matches TRBD2 (5 bases). Germline lookup yields CDR1 LNHDA and CDR2 SQIVND (reference sequence). Deletions cut 7 bases from V and 6 bases from J, with 15 bases between. The CDR3 has 14 amino acids. The DNA of the CDR3 is TGTGCCAGTACCCTGAACGGAGGAGCCGGGGAGCTGTTTTTT. Translation: CASTLNGGAGELFF.

The V gene is TRBV2, the J gene TRBJ1-2; D gene unclear. This CDR3 is 16 amino acids long. CDR1 SNHLY and CDR2 FYNNEI come from the germline V gene. Trimming shortened V by 0 bases and J by 7 bases, and 18 bases separated the two germline ends. CDR3 residues: CASSEASNPSRSGYTF. CDR3 sequence (DNA): TGTGCCAGCAGTGAAGCCAGTAACCCCTCTCGGAGTGGCTACACCTTC. Based on the CDR3 plus reference TRBV2 and TRBJ1-2, the full variable domain is EPEVTQTPSHQVTQMGQEVILRCVPISNHLYFYWYRQILGQKVEFLVSFYNNEISEKSEIFDDQFSVERPDGSNFTLKIRSTKLEDSAMYFCASSEASNPSRSGYTFGSGTRLTVV.

The sample holds one count of this clone. The genes are TRBV7-2 and TRBJ2-3; 7 nucleotides line up with TRBD1. Unmatched junction bases numbered 2, after V lost 1 base and J lost 1 base. This CDR3 has 15 residues. Germline CDR1 SGHTA, CDR2 FQGNSA. The CDR3 DNA reads TGTGCCAGCAGCTTAGTTACAGGGGGCACAGATACGCAGTATTTT. Translated: CASSLVTGGTDTQYF.

The V gene is TRBV27, the J gene TRBJ1-4; 7 bases match TRBD1. V lost 2 bases and J lost 1; bases outside the gene matches: 1. Germline CDR1 reads MNHEY; CDR2 reads SMNVEV (reference sequence). This CDR3 has 15 amino acids. CDR3 residues: CASSLRTGTNEKLFF. The CDR3 coding sequence is TGTGCCAGCAGTTTACGGACAGGAACTAATGAAAAACTGTTTTTT.

The V and J genes are TRBV30 and TRBJ1-2, with 9 bases matching TRBD1. The CDR3 covers 14 residues. The trim removed 1 base at V and 3 bases at J, leaving 3 bases unmatched. Germline lookup yields CDR1 GTSNPN and CDR2 SVGIG (reference sequence). The CDR3 DNA is TGTGCCTGGAGTGGGGACAGGGTGGACTATGGCTACACCTTC. Encoded protein: CAWSGDRVDYGYTF.

The rearrangement links TRBV20-1 to TRBJ1-1, with 9 bases identical to TRBD1. Per germline, CDR1 DFQATT and CDR2 SNEGSKA (reference sequence). V lost 3 bases, J lost 5 bases, and 4 bases stayed unmatched. The CDR3 is 13 residues long. CDR3 residues: CSASRTGATEAFF. CDR3 nucleotides: TGCAGTGCTAGTCGGACAGGGGCAACTGAAGCTTTCTTT.

The genes are TRBV6-4 and TRBJ2-3, with D uncertain. The germline V gene has CDR1 MRHNA and CDR2 SNTAGT. Trimming shortened V by 4 bases and J by 1 base, and 6 bases separated the two germline ends. There are 13 residues in the CDR3. CDR3 in amino acids: CASSAGRTDTQYF. CDR3 in DNA: TGTGCCAGCAGTGCTGGACGCACAGATACGCAGTATTTT.